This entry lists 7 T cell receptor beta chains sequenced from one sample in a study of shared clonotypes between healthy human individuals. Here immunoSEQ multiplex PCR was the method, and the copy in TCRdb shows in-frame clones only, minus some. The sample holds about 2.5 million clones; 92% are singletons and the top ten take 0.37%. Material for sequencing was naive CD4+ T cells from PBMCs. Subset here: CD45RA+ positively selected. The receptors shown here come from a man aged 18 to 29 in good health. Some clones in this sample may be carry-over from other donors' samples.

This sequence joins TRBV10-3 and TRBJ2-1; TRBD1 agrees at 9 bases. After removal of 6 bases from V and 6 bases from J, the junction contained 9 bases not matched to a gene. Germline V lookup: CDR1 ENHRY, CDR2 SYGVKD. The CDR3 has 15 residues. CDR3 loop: CAIRATGGAFNEQFF. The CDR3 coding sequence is TGTGCCATCAGAGCAACAGGGGGCGCGTTCAATGAGCAGTTCTTC.

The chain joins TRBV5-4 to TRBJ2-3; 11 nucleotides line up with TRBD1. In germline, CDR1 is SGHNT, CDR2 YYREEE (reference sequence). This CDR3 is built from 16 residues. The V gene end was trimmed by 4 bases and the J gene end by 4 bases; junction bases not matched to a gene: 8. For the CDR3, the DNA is TGTGCCAGCAGCATCCCGGGACAGGGGGGCCCAGATACGCAGTATTTT. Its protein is CASSIPGQGGPDTQYF.

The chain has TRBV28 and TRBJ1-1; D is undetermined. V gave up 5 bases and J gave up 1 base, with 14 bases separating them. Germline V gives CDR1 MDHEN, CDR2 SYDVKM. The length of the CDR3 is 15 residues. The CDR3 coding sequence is TGTGCCAGCAGTCCTCTAGGGCAGACGAACACTGAAGCTTTCTTT. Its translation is CASSPLGQTNTEAFF.

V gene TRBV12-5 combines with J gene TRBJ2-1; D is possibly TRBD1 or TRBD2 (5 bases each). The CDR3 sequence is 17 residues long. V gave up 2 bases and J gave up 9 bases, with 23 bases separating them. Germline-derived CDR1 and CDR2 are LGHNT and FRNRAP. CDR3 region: CASGLLHTPGTPSEQFF. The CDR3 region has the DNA TGTGCTAGTGGTTTGCTCCATACACCCGGGACCCCCAGTGAGCAGTTCTTC.

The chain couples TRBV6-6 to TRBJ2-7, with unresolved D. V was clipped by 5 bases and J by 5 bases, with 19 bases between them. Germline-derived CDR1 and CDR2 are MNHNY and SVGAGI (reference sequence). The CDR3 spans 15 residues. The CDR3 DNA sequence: TGTGCCAGCAGTCATGATCTCCCAGCATCGGACGAGCAGTACTTC. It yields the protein CASSHDLPASDEQYF.

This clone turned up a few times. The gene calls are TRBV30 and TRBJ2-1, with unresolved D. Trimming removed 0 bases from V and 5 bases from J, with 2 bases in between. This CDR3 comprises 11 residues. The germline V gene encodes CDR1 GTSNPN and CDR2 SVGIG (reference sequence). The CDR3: CAWSVDNEQFF. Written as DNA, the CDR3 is TGTGCCTGGAGTGTCGACAATGAGCAGTTCTTC.

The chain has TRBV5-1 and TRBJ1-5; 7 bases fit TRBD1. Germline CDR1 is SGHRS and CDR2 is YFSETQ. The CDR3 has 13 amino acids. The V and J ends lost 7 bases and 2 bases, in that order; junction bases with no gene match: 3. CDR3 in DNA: TGCGCCAGCTCCGGACAGGGCAATCAGCCCCAGCATTTT. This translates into CASSGQGNQPQHF.